These 14 T cell receptor beta chains originate from one sample sequenced in a study of blood T cell repertoires in COVID-19. Data came from immunoSEQ multiplex PCR; TCRdb stores just in-frame clones and leaves some out. The sample includes some 190,000 clones, more than 75% of them seen just once. Source material: peripheral blood. These receptors all stem from a person between 65 and 79 years old with COVID-19, enrolled during active disease.

This clone was seen just once. This rearrangement joins TRBV6-2 or TRBV6-3 to TRBJ1-6; no reliable D call. The CDR3 is 15 amino acids. V gave up 2 bases and J gave up 5 bases, with 10 bases separating them. Germline assignment: CDR1 MNHEY and CDR2 SVGEGT. CDR3 sequence (DNA): TGTGCCAGCAGTTACCTTCCGGGGAATAATTCACCCCTCCACTTT. Its protein is CASSYLPGNNSPLHF.

The V call is TRBV11-2, the J call TRBJ1-6, with a weak D call TRBD1 (5 bases). This CDR3 spans 15 amino acids. V was shortened by 0 bases and J by 10 bases, with 13 bases between the two germline ends. Germline-derived CDR1 and CDR2 are SGHAT and FQNNGV. The CDR3 DNA follows: TGTGCCAGCAGCTTAGATAGTTTAGGGGTGTCACCCCTCCACTTT. Translated, it gives CASSLDSLGVSPLHF.

This clone was counted once. The chain couples TRBV9 to TRBJ2-5; 7 nucleotides line up with TRBD1. Germline CDR1 and CDR2: SGDLS and YYNGEE. The V and J ends lost 0 bases and 4 bases, in that order; junction bases with no gene match: 6. The length of the CDR3 is 15 residues. The DNA for the CDR3 is TGTGCCAGCAGCGTAGGACAGGGTACTGGAGAGACCCAGTACTTC. As protein: CASSVGQGTGETQYF.

The rearrangement uses TRBV13 and TRBJ1-3; D is undetermined. The length of the CDR3 is 19 residues. Germline CDR1 reads PRHDT; CDR2 reads FYEKMQ (reference sequence). Trimming took 2 bases from V and 0 from J, leaving 20 bases between them. CDR3 DNA sequence: TGTGCCAGCAGCTTACGAGGCCATCTAGATTGGGTCTCTGGAAACACCATATATTTT. The encoded protein is CASSLRGHLDWVSGNTIYF.

The chain joins TRBV28 to TRBJ1-5; the D is unclear. CDR3 length equals 13 residues. Germline V lookup: CDR1 MDHEN, CDR2 SYDVKM. The V gene lost 6 bases and the J gene lost 0 bases, with 6 bases spanning the gap. The CDR3 loop is CASRTGSNQPQHF. The DNA of the CDR3 is TGTGCCAGCAGGACGGGTAGCAATCAGCCCCAGCATTTT.

This clone has a handful of counts. This chain connects TRBV7-2 to TRBJ2-1; possibly TRBD2 for D (5 bases). The CDR3 spans 17 residues. The germline V gene encodes CDR1 SGHTA and CDR2 FQGNSA. Trimming removed 2 bases from V and 0 bases from J, with 14 bases in between. The DNA of the CDR3 is TGTGCCAGCAGCTTAATAGGTTTAGCGAGCTCCTACAATGAGCAGTTCTTC. The encoded protein is CASSLIGLASSYNEQFF.

The chain carries TRBV19 and TRBJ2-1, with D possibly TRBD2 on 5 matching bases. Looked up from germline, CDR1 is LNHDA and CDR2 is SQIVND (reference sequence). Trimming shortened V by 0 bases and J by 5 bases, and 11 bases separated the two germline ends. The CDR3 totals 15 residues. CDR3 protein: CASSIDRRENNEQFF. DNA for the CDR3: TGTGCCAGTAGTATAGATCGCCGGGAAAACAATGAGCAGTTCTTC.

The genes are TRBV3-1 (or the pseudogene TRBV3-2) and TRBJ1-5; 7 nucleotides line up with TRBD1. The CDR3 runs to 16 residues. Germline CDR1 is LGHDT and CDR2 is YNNKEL (reference sequence). V gave up 0 bases and J gave up 7 bases; unmatched junction bases: 9. CDR3 region: CASSQDVPTGSQPQHF. The CDR3 DNA sequence: TGTGCCAGCAGCCAAGACGTTCCGACAGGGTCCCAGCCCCAGCATTTT.

V is TRBV7-9 and J is TRBJ2-3, with TRBD1 matching over 7 bases. This CDR3 is 14 amino acids long. Germline V gives CDR1 SEHNR, CDR2 FQNEAQ (reference sequence). Trimming took 6 bases from V and 4 from J; bases not matched to a gene: 7. The CDR3 loop is CASSPGGVADTQYF. The CDR3 nucleotides are TGTGCCAGCAGTCCAGGGGGAGTGGCAGATACGCAGTATTTT.

The table lists this clone with a few counts. The chain couples TRBV7-8 to TRBJ2-2; perhaps TRBD1 as D (6 bases). Germline V gene sequence: CDR1 SGHVS, CDR2 FQNEAQ. This CDR3 has 14 amino acids. The V end was cut by 5 bases, the J end by 3 bases, with 10 bases between. The DNA for the CDR3 is TGTGCCAGCAGCATAAGACAGGACACCGGGGAGCTGTTTTTT. Its protein product is CASSIRQDTGELFF. The whole variable domain, remainder taken from reference TRBV7-8 and TRBJ2-2, is GAGVSQSPRYKVAKRGQDVALRCDPISGHVSLFWYQQALGQGPEFLTYFQNEAQLDKSGLPSDRFFAERPEGSVSTLKIQRTQQEDSAVYLCASSIRQDTGELFFGEGSRLTVL.

V is TRBV19 and J is TRBJ2-7; 8 nucleotides line up with TRBD1. The CDR3 runs 14 residues. Germline V gene data show CDR1 as LNHDA and CDR2 as SQIVND (reference sequence). Trimming cost V 4 bases and J 1 base; bases outside gene matches: 3. CDR3 sequence (DNA): TGTGCCAGTAGTACGGGGGACAGGTCCTACGAGCAGTACTTC. It translates to CASSTGDRSYEQYF.

Notes on this clone: A junction boundary mismatches the germline segment, possibly from a read error. The gene calls are TRBV10-1 and TRBJ1-4, with a weak D call TRBD1 (5 bases). CDR1 and CDR2 from the germline V gene are WNHNN and SYGVQD (reference sequence). The CDR3 length is 17 residues. The CDR3 is CASSDPPLRTTNEKLFF. CDR3 nucleotide sequence: TGCGCCAGCAGTGACCCGCCACTTAGGACAACGAATGAAAAACTGTTTTTT.

This clone is a singleton in its sample. CDR3 nucleotides: TGTGCCATCAGTGAGGGACAGGGTAGTAATTCACCCCTCCACTTT. Encoded protein: CAISEGQGSNSPLHF. The rearrangement uses TRBV10-3 and TRBJ1-6, with TRBD1 matching over 8 bases. The CDR3 totals 15 residues. Unmatched junction bases numbered 3, after V lost 2 bases and J lost 6 bases. Germline CDR1 is ENHRY and CDR2 is SYGVKD.

The gene calls are TRBV30 and TRBJ2-7; D is unresolved. Trimming pared 2 bases from V and 6 bases from J, leaving 14 bases between. This CDR3 has 13 amino acids. Germline V gives CDR1 GTSNPN, CDR2 SVGIG (reference sequence). For the CDR3, the DNA is TGTGCCTGGAGTCGCCCTAAAAGTACCGAGCAGTACTTC. It encodes CAWSRPKSTEQYF. The whole variable domain, remainder taken from reference TRBV30 and TRBJ2-7, is SQTIHQWPATLVQPVGSPLSLECTVEGTSNPNLYWYRQAAGRGLQLLFYSVGIGQISSEVPQNLSASRPQDRQFILSSKKLLLSDSGFYLCAWSRPKSTEQYFGPGTRLTVT.